This T cell receptor beta chain was profiled in a study of cytomegalovirus exposure and HLA in healthy donors. Background on the study: Per a later analysis, the approximately 700 first-cohort and 110 or so validation repertoires shared one platform.

Concerning this clone: Its antigen is not known.

While the first cohort had fewer than 850 subjects, the donors belonged to the separate validation cohort of over a hundred subjects. TCRdb's copy holds only in-frame clones and misses some; the assay was immunoSEQ multiplex PCR. The data contain approximately 160,000 clones, about four fifths of them singletons. The study's findings and limits: In vitro data verified a few CMV-associated chains as specific for CMV antigens.

Germline values: CDR1 SGHDT, CDR2 YYEEEE. The CDR3 contains 15 residues. V was trimmed by 0 bases and J by 8 bases, leaving 15 bases between them. This chain connects TRBV5-6 to TRBJ2-1, with D maybe TRBD1 (7 bases). This clonotype originated in a man aged 30-40 years in good health and CMV-seropositive. The sequencing input was PBMCs. CDR3 coding DNA: TGTGCCAGCAGCTTGGGGGCAGGGGGGATGGATGAGCAGTTCTTC. This sequence encodes CASSLGAGGMDEQFF.